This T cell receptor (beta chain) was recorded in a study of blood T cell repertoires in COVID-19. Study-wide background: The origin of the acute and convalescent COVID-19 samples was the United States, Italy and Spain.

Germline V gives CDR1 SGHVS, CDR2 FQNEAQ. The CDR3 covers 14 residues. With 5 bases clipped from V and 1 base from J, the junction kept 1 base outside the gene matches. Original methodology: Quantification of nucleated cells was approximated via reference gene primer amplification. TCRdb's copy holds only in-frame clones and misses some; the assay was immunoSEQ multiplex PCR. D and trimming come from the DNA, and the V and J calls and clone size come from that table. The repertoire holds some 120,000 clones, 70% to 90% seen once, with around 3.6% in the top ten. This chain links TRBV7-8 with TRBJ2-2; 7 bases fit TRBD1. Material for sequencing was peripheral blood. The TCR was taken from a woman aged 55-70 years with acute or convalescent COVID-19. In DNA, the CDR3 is TGTGCCAGCAGCGGACAGGTGAACACCGGGGAGCTGTTTTTT. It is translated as CASSGQVNTGELFF. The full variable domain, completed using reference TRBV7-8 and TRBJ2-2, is GAGVSQSPRYKVAKRGQDVALRCDPISGHVSLFWYQQALGQGPEFLTYFQNEAQLDKSGLPSDRFFAERPEGSVSTLKIQRTQQEDSAVYLCASSGQVNTGELFFGEGSRLTVL.